Listed below are T cell receptor beta chains from one sample, sequenced in a study of human CD8 memory T cell subsets. TCRdb reprocessed the 5' RACE reads and reports one entry per CDR3 protein, with no DNA. This sample's table reports approximately 8,200 distinct CDR3 sequences. Material for sequencing was CD8+ T cells from PBMCs. Receptors originate from a human donor in good health. The CDR3 runs from the conserved cysteine through the conserved F or W. The order of the fields is J gene, V gene, clone size, CDR3 protein. The listing skips clone size in some rows; elsewhere it reads once, few, many or a size class.

>TRBJ2-7|TRBV7-8|.
CASSTGGEQYF
>TRBJ2-5|TRBV9|.
CASSVRDSWTSGVQYQETQYF
>TRBJ2-2|TRBV5-1|.
CASSPRGASTGELFF
>TRBJ2-7|TRBV7-6|.
CASSLRPTYEQYF
>TRBJ2-1|TRBV7-2|medium-sized
CASSFGGYNEQFF
>TRBJ2-7|TRBV7-9|.
CASSLDSDRVSYEQYF
>TRBJ2-1|TRBV7-9|.
CASSELAGTSEFNEQFF
>TRBJ1-1|TRBV6-6|.
CASSYGAGGYTEAFF
>TRBJ2-3|TRBV7-3|.
CASSLTGASTDTQYF
>TRBJ2-2|TRBV28|medium-sized
CASSFEGPANTGELFF
>TRBJ1-4|TRBV29-1|.
CSVDSGAGGEKLFF
>TRBJ2-7|TRBV29-1|.
CSVGLTSLGGEQYF
>TRBJ2-3|TRBV27|.
CASLDLADTQYF
>TRBJ2-7|TRBV29-1|medium-sized
CSVEGQGNYEQYF
>TRBJ2-5|TRBV7-9|.
CASSPRALIGVHQETQYF
>TRBJ2-3|TRBV6-2/TRBV6-3|.
CAAGGGTDTQYF
>TRBJ2-7|TRBV12-5|.
CASGLGQGVYEQYF
>TRBJ1-2|TRBV29-1|medium-sized
CSVGAGGPNYGYTF
>TRBJ2-2|TRBV30|.
CAWSVGPGELFF
>TRBJ1-2|TRBV6-5|.
CASSSPTDFYGYTF
>TRBJ2-1|TRBV5-4|.
CASSMGGLGEQFF
>TRBJ2-7|TRBV25-1|.
CASTSWGGSYEQYF
>TRBJ2-3|TRBV18|.
CASSPPDTGTDTQYF
>TRBJ2-7|TRBV29-1|.
CSVLTGVNEQYF
>TRBJ2-7|TRBV6-2/TRBV6-3|.
CASSYEESSYVEQYF
>TRBJ2-3|TRBV11-3|.
CASSLVGGADTQYF
>TRBJ2-1|TRBV7-3|.
CASSTSPGLGNEQFF
>TRBJ1-2|TRBV27|.
CASGRGTAPNYGYTF
>TRBJ1-1|TRBV27|.
CASSFIGAWDTEAFF
>TRBJ2-7|TRBV9|.
CASSAPPGNEQYF
>TRBJ2-7|TRBV7-6|.
CASSLVPGSWEQYF
>TRBJ2-2|TRBV6-5|.
CASSYGLAGETGELFF
>TRBJ2-3|TRBV7-9|.
CASSLAVGRAADTQYF
>TRBJ1-1|TRBV7-9|.
CASSLMGSNAFF
>TRBJ2-3|TRBV11-2|.
CASSPRGNAGAQYF
>TRBJ2-7|TRBV7-9|.
CASSLAGGPYEQYF
>TRBJ2-5|TRBV4-1|.
CASSQEPGAETQYF
>TRBJ1-2|TRBV20-1|.
CSARSGQGWGYTF
>TRBJ2-5|TRBV29-1|medium-sized
CSVLRGREGETQYF
>TRBJ2-2|TRBV20-1|.
CSARDLVWLGGDANTGELFF
>TRBJ2-3|TRBV30|.
CAWSAGTGTADTQYF
>TRBJ1-6|TRBV7-6|.
CASSLGWTGGTPLHF
>TRBJ2-2|TRBV7-8|.
CASSFPRDRTNTGELFF
>TRBJ2-7|TRBV5-1|.
CASSLDGAAFEQYF
>TRBJ2-7|TRBV20-1|.
CSASGGQGIRFEQYF
>TRBJ2-3|TRBV12-3/TRBV12-4|.
CASTPRPDTQYF
>TRBJ2-6|TRBV12-3/TRBV12-4|.
CASSRLSGANVLTF
>TRBJ2-3|TRBV7-6|.
CASSSIQRGSTDTQYF
>TRBJ2-1|TRBV20-1|.
CSARTSGESSYNEQFF
>TRBJ2-1|TRBV19|.
CASSKTGTSGSINEQFF
>TRBJ2-7|TRBV5-6|.
CASSELASYEQYF
>TRBJ2-1|TRBV11-2|.
CASSLDRTSGGNEQFF
>TRBJ2-3|TRBV11-2|.
CASSATRRATDTQYF
>TRBJ2-2|TRBV7-6|.
CASTTDSFNTGELFF
>TRBJ2-2|TRBV7-9|.
CASLVDPNTGELFF
>TRBJ2-7|TRBV10-2|.
CASSEGQFYEQYF
>TRBJ1-1|TRBV27|.
CASSSGLGTEAFF
>TRBJ2-5|TRBV5-4|.
CASSTWDRGVQETQYF